Below are 28 T cell receptor beta chains sequenced from a single sample in a study of blood T cell repertoires in COVID-19. Produced via immunoSEQ multiplex PCR; TCRdb's table is partial and in-frame only. Among about 220,000 clones listed, roughly 84% were seen once. The sample taken for sequencing was peripheral blood. The receptors shown here come from a woman of 80 years or more with acute or convalescent COVID-19.

The chain uses TRBV4-2 and TRBJ2-7, with D unclear. Trimming took 1 base from V and 0 from J, leaving 7 bases between them. CDR3 length equals 14 residues. Germline lookup yields CDR1 LGHNA and CDR2 YNFKEQ. The CDR3 sequence: CASSQGGSSYEQYF. For the CDR3, the DNA is TGTGCCAGCAGCCAAGGTGGTAGCTCCTACGAGCAGTACTTC.

The V gene is TRBV20-1, the J gene TRBJ2-1; D call uncertain. The CDR3 contains 10 residues. Germline V gene data show CDR1 as DFQATT and CDR2 as SNEGSKA (reference sequence). V was clipped by 3 bases and J by 11 bases, with 8 bases between them. The CDR3 region has the DNA TGCAGTGCTAGCCTTCTCCAGCAGTTCTTC. Its translation: CSASLLQQFF.

This sequence joins TRBV9 and TRBJ2-3, with TRBD1 matching over 8 bases. Trimming removed 0 bases from V and 2 bases from J; junction bases left unmatched: 2. Germline CDR1 is SGDLS and CDR2 is YYNGEE. The CDR3 extends over 15 amino acids. Here the CDR3 DNA reads TGTGCCAGCAGCGTAGGGACAGGGATCACAGATACGCAGTATTTT. Amino acids: CASSVGTGITDTQYF.

V usage is TRBV11-2 and J usage is TRBJ1-2, with 7 positions matching TRBD1. This CDR3 contains 14 residues. J was trimmed by 4 bases and V by 5 bases; bases with no gene match: 7. The germline V gene has CDR1 SGHAT and CDR2 FQNNGV. The CDR3 DNA is TGTGCCAGCAGCCGGGACAGAAGCTCCTATGGCTACACCTTC. Protein: CASSRDRSSYGYTF.

The rearrangement uses TRBV6-5 and TRBJ2-6, with 7 bases that match TRBD1. Per the germline V gene, CDR1 is MNHEY and CDR2 is SVGAGI. This CDR3 region has 15 residues. V gave up 10 bases and J gave up 4 bases; unmatched junction bases: 10. CDR3 in amino acids: CAISTGSLGANVLTF. The CDR3 DNA is TGTGCCATCTCGACAGGGTCTCTGGGGGCCAACGTCCTGACTTTC.

In DNA form, the CDR3 reads TGTGCCAGTAGAGGGACAGGGGGTAGGCGGAACACTGAAGCTTTCTTT. Its protein is CASRGTGGRRNTEAFF. This chain uses TRBV19 with TRBJ1-1; TRBD1 aligns across 11 bases. CDR1 and CDR2 from the germline V gene are LNHDA and SQIVND (reference sequence). With V trimmed by 6 bases and J by 1 base, 7 bases remained unmatched. This CDR3 is built from 16 residues.

The chain uses TRBV6-5 and TRBJ2-1; the D is unclear. The V end lost 1 base, the J end lost 5 bases, and 12 bases lay between the germline ends. The CDR3 length is 15 residues. CDR1 and CDR2 (germline): MNHEY, SVGAGI. The CDR3 DNA sequence: TGTGCCAGCAGTTACTTCAGAGGTTCAAACAATGAGCAGTTCTTC. As protein: CASSYFRGSNNEQFF.

The V and J genes are TRBV5-8 and TRBJ1-6, with 7 bases fitting TRBD1. With V trimmed by 2 bases and J by 8 bases, 10 bases remained unmatched. The CDR3 has 16 amino acids. Germline loops: CDR1 SGHTS, CDR2 YDEGEE. In DNA, the CDR3 is TGTGCCAGCAGCTTCACGACAGGGACGGGGGATTCACCCCTCCACTTT. Its translation is CASSFTTGTGDSPLHF.

V gene TRBV7-3 combines with J gene TRBJ1-1; D is possibly TRBD1 (5 bases). V was trimmed by 4 bases and J by 1 base, leaving 7 bases between them. The CDR3 consists of 13 residues. Germline V CDR1 and CDR2: SGHTA, FQGTGA. This chain's CDR3 is CASSYTGNTEAFF. CDR3 sequence (DNA): TGTGCCAGCAGCTATACAGGGAACACTGAAGCTTTCTTT.

The chain is built from TRBV18 and TRBJ2-3; no clear D gene. V gave up 1 base and J gave up 2 bases, with 10 bases separating them. Germline V gene data show CDR1 as KGHSH and CDR2 as LQKENI. This CDR3 spans 15 amino acids. The chain's CDR3 is CASSPLSSVTDTQYF. For the CDR3, the DNA is TGTGCCAGCTCACCACTCTCCTCAGTCACAGATACGCAGTATTTT.

This clone showed up just once. The rearrangement joins TRBV19 to TRBJ2-7, with 11 positions matching TRBD1. Germline V lookup: CDR1 LNHDA, CDR2 SQIVND (reference sequence). Trimming took 4 bases from V and 7 from J; bases not matched to a gene: 12. This CDR3 contains 16 residues. The CDR3 region is CASSTLPGQGGGEQYF. In nucleotides, the CDR3 is TGTGCCAGTAGTACACTGCCGGGACAGGGGGGCGGGGAGCAGTACTTC.

A note on this clone: The junction departs from germline at one end; a sequencing error may be responsible. The gene calls are TRBV6-1 and TRBJ1-6; TRBD1 might be the D (5 bases). CDR1 and CDR2 (germline): MNHNS, SASEGT. This CDR3 has 20 residues. The CDR3, as DNA: TGTGCCAGCAGCGAAGCGGTAGTAGCTTCAGGGTACTCCTATAATTCACCCCTCCACTTT. It translates to CASSEAVVASGYSYNSPLHF.

The chain joins TRBV3-1 (or the pseudogene TRBV3-2) to TRBJ1-2; 9 nucleotides agree with TRBD1. The V gene end was trimmed by 1 base and the J gene end by 7 bases; junction bases not matched to a gene: 7. Germline loops: CDR1 LGHDT, CDR2 YNNKEL (reference sequence). The CDR3 has 15 amino acids. The CDR3 reads CASSQVRGQGAGYTF. The DNA of the CDR3 is TGTGCCAGCAGCCAAGTGAGGGGACAGGGTGCTGGCTACACCTTC.

The chain uses TRBV6-6 and TRBJ2-3; tentative D call: TRBD2 (5 bases). V lost 6 bases to trimming and J lost 4 bases, with 14 bases between them. The CDR3 is 14 residues long. The V gene's germline CDR1 is MNHNY and CDR2 SVGAGI (reference sequence). The CDR3: CASRDRTAADTQYF. The CDR3 nucleotides read TGTGCCAGCAGGGATAGGACTGCCGCAGATACGCAGTATTTT.

V and J are TRBV9 and TRBJ1-1; 8 nucleotides align to TRBD1. This CDR3 contains 14 residues. The germline gives CDR1 SGDLS, CDR2 YYNGEE. Trimming took 4 bases from V and 5 from J; bases not matched to a gene: 7. The CDR3 protein is CASSQATGGTEAFF. The CDR3 nucleotides are TGTGCCAGCAGCCAAGCTACAGGGGGAACTGAAGCTTTCTTT.

The chain links TRBV7-2 to TRBJ1-2; D gene uncertain. The CDR3 is made up of 15 amino acids. V lost 7 bases and J 8 bases, leaving 23 bases between the germline ends. Germline CDR1 SGHTA, CDR2 FQGNSA. The CDR3 loop reads CASTGSGNLRVGYTF. The DNA for the CDR3 is TGTGCCAGCACCGGTAGCGGGAATCTTAGGGTCGGCTACACCTTC.

As for this clone: Distinct nucleotide sequences in the sample also encode this CDR3. The chain recombines TRBV6-1 with TRBJ1-1; D remains unclear. V lost 1 base and J 1 base, leaving 4 bases between the germline ends. Germline lookup yields CDR1 MNHNS and CDR2 SASEGT. The CDR3 has 13 residues. DNA of the CDR3: TGTGCCAGCAGTGAAGGGAGGAACACTGAAGCTTTCTTT. Amino acids: CASSEGRNTEAFF.

This clone was found once. The J gene is TRBJ2-2, the V gene TRBV7-6; D is possibly TRBD1 (6 bases). Germline V CDR1 and CDR2: SGHVS, FNYEAQ. This CDR3 has 15 residues. Trimming took 5 bases from V and 0 from J, leaving 10 bases between them. CDR3 nucleotides: TGTGCCAGCAGCCCCGGGACACCGAACACCGGGGAGCTGTTTTTT. Translation gives CASSPGTPNTGELFF.

The chain links TRBV7-2 to TRBJ1-1, with 8 bases that match TRBD1. The CDR3 extends over 13 amino acids. V dropped 6 bases and J dropped 3; count of bases not matched to a gene: 3. CDR1 SGHTA and CDR2 FQGNSA come from the germline V gene. CDR3 sequence reads: CASSLTGDTEAFF. As DNA, the CDR3 is TGTGCCAGCAGTTTGACAGGGGACACTGAAGCTTTCTTT. The variable domain in full, with the rest retrieved from reference TRBV7-2 and TRBJ1-1, is GAGVSQSPSNKVTEKGKDVELRCDPISGHTALYWYRQSLGQGLEFLIYFQGNSAPDKSGLPSDRFSAERTGGSVSTLTIQRTQQEDSAVYLCASSLTGDTEAFFGQGTRLTVV.

V and J are TRBV6-2 or TRBV6-3 and TRBJ2-6; 7 bases are shared with TRBD2. Germline CDR1 reads MNHEY; CDR2 reads SVGEGT. CDR3 length: 18 residues. The V and J ends lost 5 bases and 0 bases, in that order; junction bases with no gene match: 10. CDR3 bases: TGTGCCAGCAGTCCCTTGACTAGCTGGCCCTCTGGGGCCAACGTCCTGACTTTC. It is translated as CASSPLTSWPSGANVLTF.

The chain is built from TRBV15 and TRBJ2-1; 8 bases align to TRBD2. This CDR3 is 14 amino acids long. Trimming took 1 base from V and 4 from J; bases not matched to a gene: 0. Germline assignment: CDR1 LNHNV and CDR2 YYDKDF (reference sequence). The CDR3 nucleotides are TGTGCCACCAGCAGAGGCGGGGGGTACAATGAGCAGTTCTTC. Translation: CATSRGGGYNEQFF.

This clone occurred once. The chain couples TRBV9 to TRBJ2-1; 11 bases map to TRBD2. The CDR3 extends over 17 amino acids. Germline V gene sequence: CDR1 SGDLS, CDR2 YYNGEE. J was trimmed by 0 bases and V by 4 bases; bases with no gene match: 6. DNA of the CDR3: TGTGCCAGCAGCCTATCTAGCGGGGGGTTCTCCTACAATGAGCAGTTCTTC. As protein: CASSLSSGGFSYNEQFF.

This clone was picked up one time. The chain recombines TRBV28 with TRBJ1-2; 7 positions agree with TRBD1. Germline V CDR1 and CDR2: MDHEN, SYDVKM. With 0 bases clipped from V and 8 bases from J, the junction kept 9 bases outside the gene matches. The CDR3 covers 15 residues. The CDR3 spells CASSLWWTGAGGYTF. CDR3 coding DNA: TGTGCCAGCAGTTTATGGTGGACAGGTGCGGGGGGCTACACCTTC.

As DNA, the CDR3 is TGTGCCAGCAGGGGACAGGGTTCCTACGAGCAGTACTTC. Residues: CASRGQGSYEQYF. The V call is TRBV2, the J call TRBJ2-7, with TRBD1 matching 9 bases. The CDR3 consists of 13 residues. Germline assignment: CDR1 SNHLY and CDR2 FYNNEI. J lost 1 base, V lost 6 bases, and 1 base had no gene match. The full variable domain, rest sourced from reference TRBV2 and TRBJ2-7, is EPEVTQTPSHQVTQMGQEVILRCVPISNHLYFYWYRQILGQKVEFLVSFYNNEISEKSEIFDDQFSVERPDGSNFTLKIRSTKLEDSAMYFCASRGQGSYEQYFGPGTRLTVT.

This clone was counted a single time. V usage is TRBV21-1 and J usage is TRBJ1-2; the D call in the table, TRBD1, was not verified against the DNA. TRBV21-1 is listed as a pseudogene. The CDR3 contains 14 residues. The CDR3 DNA follows: TGTGCCAGCAGCCCGATTCCAGGGGTGGATGGCTACACCTTC. It specifies CASSPIPGVDGYTF.

This sequence joins TRBV5-8 and TRBJ1-2; D is undetermined. The germline V and J ends were trimmed by 0 bases and 1 base, with 7 bases remaining between them. The germline gives CDR1 SGHTS, CDR2 YDEGEE. CDR3 length: 14 residues. The CDR3 DNA is TGTGCCAGCAGCTTGGAAGCCTATAACTATGGCTACACCTTC. Protein: CASSLEAYNYGYTF.

The J gene is TRBJ1-4, the V gene TRBV3-1 (or the pseudogene TRBV3-2), with no clear D. Trimming stripped 2 bases from V and 5 bases from J, with 3 bases between. There are 12 residues in the CDR3. Germline V gene data show CDR1 as LGHDT and CDR2 as YNNKEL (reference sequence). In DNA, the CDR3 is TGTGCCAGCAGCCAATTAAATGAAAAACTGTTTTTT. Residues: CASSQLNEKLFF.

V usage is TRBV5-1 and J usage is TRBJ2-6; D is perhaps TRBD1 (6 bases). V lost 3 bases and J 2 bases, leaving 18 bases between the germline ends. This CDR3 region has 18 residues. Germline CDR1 reads SGHRS; CDR2 reads YFSETQ. CDR3 residues: CASSSLGGNRAGANVLTF. The CDR3 DNA is TGCGCCAGCAGCTCGTTAGGGGGAAATCGGGCTGGGGCCAACGTCCTGACTTTC.